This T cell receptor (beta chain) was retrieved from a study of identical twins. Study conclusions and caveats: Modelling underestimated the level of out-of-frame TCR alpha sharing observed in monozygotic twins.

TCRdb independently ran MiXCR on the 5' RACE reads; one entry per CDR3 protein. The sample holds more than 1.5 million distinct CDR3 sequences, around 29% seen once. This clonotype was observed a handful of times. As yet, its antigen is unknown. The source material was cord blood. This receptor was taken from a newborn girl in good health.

The CDR3 region has the DNA TGCGCCAGCAGCTTGGATATGCTAGCGGGAGCCAGTGAGCAGTTCTTC. It specifies CASSLDMLAGASEQFF. The genes are TRBV5-1 and TRBJ2-1; 10 bases line up with TRBD2. The CDR3 is made up of 16 amino acids. Germline V gene sequence: CDR1 SGHRS, CDR2 YFSETQ. J gave up 9 bases and V 0 bases, and 9 bases lay outside the gene matches.